This TCR beta chain appears in the sequencing data of a study of cytomegalovirus exposure and HLA in healthy donors. Study as a whole: The same platform was used for the 120 validation repertoires and the roughly 640 first-cohort repertoires, a later analysis reported.

Assay used: immunoSEQ multiplex PCR; TCRdb lists only in-frame clones, some missing. Here the sample spans 55,000 to 65,000 clones, 85% to 95% being singletons. V was clipped by 2 bases and J by 2 bases; unmatched bases: 9. CDR3 length equals 17 residues. Germline CDR1 is SGHTA and CDR2 is FQGNSA. The sequencing input was PBMCs. This receptor was taken from a woman between 18 and 29 years old in good health and CMV-seropositive. J is TRBJ2-5 and V is TRBV7-2; the match to TRBD2 covers 9 bases. DNA for the CDR3: TGTGCCAGCAGCTTAAGGAAAGCGGGGGGCCCTCAAGAGACCCAGTACTTC. Amino acid sequence: CASSLRKAGGPQETQYF.